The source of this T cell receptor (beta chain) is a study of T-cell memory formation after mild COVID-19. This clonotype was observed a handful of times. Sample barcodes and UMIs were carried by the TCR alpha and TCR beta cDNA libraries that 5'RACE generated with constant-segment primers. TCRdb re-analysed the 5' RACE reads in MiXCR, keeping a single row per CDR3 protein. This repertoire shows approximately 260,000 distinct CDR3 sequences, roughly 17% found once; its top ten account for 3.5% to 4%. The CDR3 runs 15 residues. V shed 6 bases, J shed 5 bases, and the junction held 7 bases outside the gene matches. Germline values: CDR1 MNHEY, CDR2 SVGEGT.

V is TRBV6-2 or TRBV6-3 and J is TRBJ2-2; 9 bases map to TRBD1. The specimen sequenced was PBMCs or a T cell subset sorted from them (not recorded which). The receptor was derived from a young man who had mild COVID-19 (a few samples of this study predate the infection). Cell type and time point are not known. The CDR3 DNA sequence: TGTGCCAGCAGGCAACAGGGGGCAGGAACCGGGGAGCTGTTTTTT. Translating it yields CASRQQGAGTGELFF.